This record covers a single T cell receptor beta chain. Repertoires were generated with immunoSEQ multiplex PCR, while TCRdb's copy carries only in-frame clones and drops some. This sample has around 96,000 clones; 80% to 95% occur once, and the top ten carry 8%. This sample is part of a study of control samples from healthy donors and cancer patients. Trimming took off 1 base at V and 1 base at J, with 11 bases between the two ends. The V gene's germline CDR1 is SGHDN and CDR2 FVKESK. The CDR3 sequence is 16 residues long. This clonotype was obtained from a young man in good health. The rearrangement joins TRBV14 to TRBJ1-3; D gene unclear. Material for sequencing was blood. Here the CDR3 DNA reads TGTGCCAGCAGCCAAGTCCCGGGTTATTCTGGAAACACCATATATTTT. Translation gives CASSQVPGYSGNTIYF.